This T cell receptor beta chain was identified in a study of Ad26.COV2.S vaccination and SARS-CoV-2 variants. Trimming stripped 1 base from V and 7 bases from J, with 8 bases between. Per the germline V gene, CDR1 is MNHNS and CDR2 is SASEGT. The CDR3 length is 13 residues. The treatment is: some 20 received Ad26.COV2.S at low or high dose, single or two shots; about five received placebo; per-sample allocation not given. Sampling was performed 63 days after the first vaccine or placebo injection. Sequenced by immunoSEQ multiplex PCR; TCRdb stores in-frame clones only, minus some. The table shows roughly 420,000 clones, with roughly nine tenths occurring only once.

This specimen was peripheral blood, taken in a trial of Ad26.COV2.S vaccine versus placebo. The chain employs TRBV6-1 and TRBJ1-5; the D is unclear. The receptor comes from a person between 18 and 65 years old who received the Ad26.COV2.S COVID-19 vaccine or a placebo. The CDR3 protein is CASSEGAWQPQHF. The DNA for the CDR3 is TGTGCCAGCAGTGAAGGGGCCTGGCAGCCCCAGCATTTT.